The clone carrying this T cell receptor (beta chain) was detected only once. The data stem from a study of regulatory T cells in long-lasting Graves disease. Sequencing libraries for TCR beta were prepared with iRepertoire HTBI primers and Arm-PCR of CDR3 regions. In TCRdb, the multiplex PCR reads were re-called with MiXCR into one record per CDR3 protein. The data contain a few hundred thousand distinct CDR3 sequences, 16% of them singletons. Noted time point: newly diagnosed GD, antithyroid drugs for less than 3 months. RNA from PBMCs was the source of the TCR library. The same data also contributed to another study, on T cells in Graves' hyperthyroidism and ophthalmopathy.

This specimen was peripheral blood mononuclear cells (PBMCs), taken at new diagnosis, from a patient treated with antithyroid drugs. This TCR derives from a man aged 35 to 55 with Graves disease.

This CDR3 is CSAARTDQPQHF. The CDR3 DNA reads TGCAGTGCCGCGCGAACAGATCAGCCCCAGCATTTT. The chain joins TRBV20-1 to TRBJ1-5; D is uncertain. Germline V gene data show CDR1 as DFQATT and CDR2 as SNEGSKA (reference sequence). This CDR3 comprises 12 residues. Deletions cut 6 bases from V and 5 bases from J, with 11 bases between.